The source of this T cell receptor beta chain is a study of beta chain features in type 1 diabetes. Study results and caveats: Insertion counts at VDJ junctions were lower in type 1 diabetes patients, who also showed more deletions there. cDNA-based reads could over-represent cells with high TCR expression. Type 1 diabetes patients had moderately but significantly shorter TCRB CDR3s in all four CD4+ subsets.

In this sample, this clone turned up a few times. The target antigen is unknown. The authors sorted CD4+ naive, central memory, regulatory and stem cell-like memory cells via CD45RO/CCR7/CD25/CD127/CD95/CD27. All of the isolated RNA was reverse transcribed, so expressed TCRB transcripts were sequenced. Profiling relied on immunoSEQ multiplex PCR, and the TCRdb table lists in-frame clones only, not all of them. The table has 23,000 or so clones, under 75% seen once; the top ten hold about 3.9%. The CDR3 runs 16 residues. Germline V CDR1 and CDR2: LNHDA, SQIVND (reference sequence). V lost 5 bases to trimming and J lost 1 base; unmatched junction nucleotides: 9.

The sequencing sample was made of Tregs from blood. J is TRBJ2-3 and V is TRBV19, with 7 bases that match TRBD2. The receptor comes from a man aged 18 to 30 with type 1 diabetes. The CDR3 nucleotides are TGTGCCAGTAGTGCCCCGCGGGGGACCCGCACAGATACGCAGTATTTT. This translates into CASSAPRGTRTDTQYF.